This T cell receptor beta chain came from a study of post-analysis software for immune sequencing data. Study-level information: Secondary progressive, relapsing-remitting and progressive-relapsing multiple sclerosis were among the included disease courses. Study-wide findings and caveats: Four or five TRBV segments were more frequent in patients than controls; TRBV5-6, TRBV5-1 and TRBV20-1 belonged to this group. Versus controls, multiple sclerosis patients showed significantly lower diversity (normalized Chao1). Batch-mates among the samples co-clustered strongly by F measure.

In regard to this clonotype: Its antigen remains unidentified.

Unique molecular identifiers were built into the TCR beta cDNA libraries. Between roughly 1 and 10 million T cells gave rise to 500,000 to 600,000 cDNA molecules. TCRdb recomputed calls from the PCR reads with MiXCR, one row per CDR3 protein. The sample holds hundreds of thousands of distinct CDR3 sequences; approximately 30% are singletons and the top ten take around 0.56%. Germline lookup yields CDR1 LGHDT and CDR2 YNNKEL (reference sequence). Trimming removed 9 bases at V and 10 bases at J, with 17 bases between. The CDR3 consists of 12 residues. The specimen was blood. This rearrangement joins TRBV3-1 to TRBJ2-3; the D gene is possibly TRBD2 (6 bases). The source is a girl between 10 and 17 years old with multiple sclerosis. In nucleotides, the CDR3 is TGTGCCAGTAAAACCGGGACTGGGGCGCAGTATTTT. Protein sequence: CASKTGTGAQYF.